This T cell receptor beta chain was recorded in a study of blood T cell repertoires in COVID-19. Background on the study: Samples of COVID-19 (acute and convalescent) were obtained from the United States, Italy and Spain. In each case, the material was cDNA or gDNA derived from T cells, B-cell-depleted T cells, or PBMCs.

Authors' methods: Nucleated cell number was recorded as an estimate derived from reference gene primer amplification. Profiling relied on immunoSEQ multiplex PCR, and the TCRdb table lists in-frame clones only, not all of them. That table furnishes V, J and clone size, whereas the DNA furnished D and trimming. The table lists 150,000 to 200,000 clones, under 80% of them singletons. The V end was cut by 8 bases, the J end by 0 bases, with 12 bases between. There are 13 residues in the CDR3. Per germline, CDR1 GTSNPN and CDR2 SVGIG (reference sequence). The sequencing sample was made of peripheral blood. The TCR comes from a man in his sixties or seventies with acute or convalescent COVID-19. V usage is TRBV30 and J usage is TRBJ2-3; D is ambiguous. The CDR3 here is CALQRSSTDTQYF. CDR3 bases: TGTGCCCTTCAGAGGTCTAGCACAGATACGCAGTATTTT.